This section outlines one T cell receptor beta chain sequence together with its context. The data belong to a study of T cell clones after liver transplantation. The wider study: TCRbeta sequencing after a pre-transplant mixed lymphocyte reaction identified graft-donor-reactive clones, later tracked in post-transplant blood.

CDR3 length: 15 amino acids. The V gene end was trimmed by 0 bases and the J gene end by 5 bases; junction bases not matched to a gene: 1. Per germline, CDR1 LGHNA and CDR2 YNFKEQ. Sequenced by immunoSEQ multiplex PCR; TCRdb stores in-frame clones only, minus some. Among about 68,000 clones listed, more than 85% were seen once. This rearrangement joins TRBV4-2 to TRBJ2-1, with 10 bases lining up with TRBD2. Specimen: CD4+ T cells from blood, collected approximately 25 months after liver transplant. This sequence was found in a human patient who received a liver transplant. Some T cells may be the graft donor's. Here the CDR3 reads CASSQDLAGDNEQFF. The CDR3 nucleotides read TGTGCCAGCAGCCAAGATCTAGCGGGGGACAATGAGCAGTTCTTC.